The rows below give T cell receptor beta chains drawn from one sample of a study of blood T cell repertoires in COVID-19. TCRdb's copy holds only in-frame clones and misses some; the assay was immunoSEQ multiplex PCR. The table has under 75,000 clones, around 81% seen once. The specimen was peripheral blood. The receptors here all came from a man in his sixties with acute or convalescent COVID-19. The CDR3 runs from the conserved cysteine through the conserved F or W. The order of the fields is D gene, clone size, V gene, J gene, CDR3 DNA, CDR3 protein. D genes are given only for firm matches. The listing skips clone size in some rows; elsewhere it reads once, few, many or a size class.

-	-	TRBV10-3	TRBJ2-2	TGTGCCACGCGTCCTAAGCAGGGTATCACCGGGGAGCTGTTTTTT	CATRPKQGITGELFF
TRBD1	-	TRBV5-4	TRBJ1-2	TGTGCCAGCAGCCGGGGGTCCCAACAGGGGATAGGTGGCTACACCTTC	CASSRGSQQGIGGYTF
-	-	TRBV2	TRBJ1-1	TGTGCCAGCGGGGGAGGGGGTAGCACTGAAGCTTTCTTT	CASGGGGSTEAFF
-	few	TRBV5-1	TRBJ2-7	TGCGCCAGCATGGGGGGGGGCGCGAGCTCCTACGAGCAGTACTTC	CASMGGGASSYEQYF
TRBD2	-	TRBV24-1	TRBJ2-1	TGTGCCACCAGTGACCGGACTAGCGGGGGCCCTAGCTCCTACAATGAGCAGTTCTTC	CATSDRTSGGPSSYNEQFF
-	-	TRBV6-2/TRBV6-3	TRBJ2-5	TGTGCCAGCAGTTACTCGGGCACGGGAGAAGAGACCCAGTACTTC	CASSYSGTGEETQYF
-	-	TRBV24-1	TRBJ2-3	TGTGCCACCGGGGACTTACGCACAGATACGCAGTATTTT	CATGDLRTDTQYF
-	-	TRBV6-5	TRBJ1-3	TGTGCCAGCAGTCAGCAGGGGTCTGGAAACACCATATATTTT	CASSQQGSGNTIYF
-	-	TRBV27	TRBJ2-7	TGTGCCAGCAGTCCCTCGGACAGATCCTACGAGCAGTACTTC	CASSPSDRSYEQYF
TRBD1	-	TRBV5-5	TRBJ1-3	TGTGCCAGCAGCTTGGCGGCAGTGGCCCAGGGGGTAGGAAGAAACACCATATATTTT	CASSLAAVAQGVGRNTIYF
TRBD1	-	TRBV3-1/TRBV3-2	TRBJ1-2	TGTGCCAGCAGTCATATCGGACAGGGTGAGGAAGATGGCTACACCTTC	CASSHIGQGEEDGYTF
TRBD1	few	TRBV7-2	TRBJ2-5	TGTGCCAGCAGCCCCCAAGGGACAGGGTTTGGGACCCAGTACTTC	CASSPQGTGFGTQYF
TRBD2	-	TRBV3-1/TRBV3-2	TRBJ2-3	TGTGCCAGCAGCCAAGATAGGACTAGCGGGGGGAACACAGATACGCAGTATTTT	CASSQDRTSGGNTDTQYF
-	-	TRBV30	TRBJ1-6	TGTGCCTCTCGACAGGTCAGCTCCTATAATTCACCCCTCCACTTT	CASRQVSSYNSPLHF
TRBD2	-	TRBV6-5	TRBJ2-5	TGTGCCACCACGGGGGGGCCTGGGGAGACCCAGTACTTC	CATTGGPGETQYF
TRBD1	few	TRBV5-5	TRBJ1-4	TGTGCCAGCAGTGGCAGGGGGTATGAAAAACTGTTTTTT	CASSGRGYEKLFF
-	-	TRBV7-6	TRBJ2-2	TGTGCCAGCAGCTTAGTTCTAGGTTCGAACACCGGGGAGCTGTTTTTT	CASSLVLGSNTGELFF
-	-	TRBV2	TRBJ1-4	TGTGCCAGCAGGCCAATGGCCCCGAGGGAAAAACTGTTTTTT	CASRPMAPREKLFF
TRBD2	-	TRBV5-1	TRBJ2-7	TGCGCCAGCAGCTTGAAGGGATCATCTGGCGGGGGGCCGAAAGAGCAGTACTTC	CASSLKGSSGGGPKEQYF
TRBD2	-	TRBV5-1	TRBJ2-1	TGCGCCAGCAGCTTGGGACTAGCGGGGGCCCTCGGCAATGAGCAGTTCTTC	CASSLGLAGALGNEQFF
-	once	TRBV9	TRBJ2-2	TGTGCCAGCAGCGGAACACAGGGTAACACCGGGGAGCTGTTTTTT	CASSGTQGNTGELFF
-	-	TRBV7-6	TRBJ2-1	TGTGCCAGCAGCTTTGGCTTCGGGAGTGAGCAGTTCTTC	CASSFGFGSEQFF
-	-	TRBV27	TRBJ2-3	TGTGCCAGCAGTTTTACAATGCGGGGGCCCACATCAGATACGCAGTATTTT	CASSFTMRGPTSDTQYF
TRBD2	-	TRBV5-6	TRBJ2-5	TGTGCCAGCAGCTTAGCCGGACTAGCGGGGGGGAAAGAGACCCAGTACTTC	CASSLAGLAGGKETQYF
TRBD2	-	TRBV5-5	TRBJ2-5	TGTGCCAGCAGCTTGCAGCGGGGGCGCCAAGAGACCCAGTACTTC	CASSLQRGRQETQYF
TRBD1	-	TRBV5-4	TRBJ2-1	TGTGCCAGCAGCTTGGTCGGACAGGGGAGTAGGAATGAGCAGTTCTTC	CASSLVGQGSRNEQFF
TRBD2	-	TRBV6-5	TRBJ2-1	TGTGCCAGCAGTACTACTAGCGCCACCTACAATGAGCAGTTCTTC	CASSTTSATYNEQFF
TRBD1	-	TRBV4-2	TRBJ1-6	TGTGCCAGCAGCCAAGTACAGGGGGAAAGTTCACCCCTCCACTTT	CASSQVQGESSPLHF
TRBD2	-	TRBV9	TRBJ2-3	TGTGCCAGCAGCGTAGAAGCGGGGGGGAGCACAGATACGCAGTATTTT	CASSVEAGGSTDTQYF
-	few	TRBV15	TRBJ2-5	TGTGCCACGGCACCGGGGTACCAAGAGACCCAGTACTTC	CATAPGYQETQYF
TRBD1	-	TRBV10-1	TRBJ2-5	TGCGCCAGCAGTGTGGGACAGTGGGAGACCCAGTACTTC	CASSVGQWETQYF
-	many	TRBV30	TRBJ2-7	TGTGCCTGGAGTGTACTAAGAGGGTACGAGCAGTACTTC	CAWSVLRGYEQYF
-	-	TRBV5-4	TRBJ2-1	TGTGCCAGCAGCCGGGGACTCTACAATGAGCAGTTCTTC	CASSRGLYNEQFF
-	-	TRBV7-9	TRBJ2-5	TGTGCCAGCAGCTTATACACAAAACAAGAGACCCAGTACTTC	CASSLYTKQETQYF
-	-	TRBV10-3	TRBJ2-7	TGTGCCATCAGTGAGAGGCAGGGGGGTTACGAGCAGTACTTC	CAISERQGGYEQYF
TRBD2	-	TRBV7-9	TRBJ2-1	TGTGCCAGCAGCTTAACAGCGGGGGACAATGAGCAGTTCTTC	CASSLTAGDNEQFF
TRBD2	-	TRBV2	TRBJ2-3	TGTGCCAGCAGTGAAGCCGGGGGGGGAGATACGCAGTATTTT	CASSEAGGGDTQYF
TRBD1	-	TRBV29-1	TRBJ1-2	TGCAGCGTGGACAGGGCTAATGGCTACACCTTC	CSVDRANGYTF
-	-	TRBV5-6	TRBJ2-2	TGTGCCAGCAGCCTCGCGGCGGCACCCACCGGGGAGCTGTTTTTT	CASSLAAAPTGELFF
TRBD2	-	TRBV12-3/TRBV12-4	TRBJ2-5	TGTGCCAGCAGTTTTGGGGGGGGGACCCAGTACTTC	CASSFGGGTQYF
TRBD2	-	TRBV5-4	TRBJ2-5	TGTGCCAGCAGCCGCCCGGGGGGGGCCGAGACCCAGTACTTC	CASSRPGGAETQYF
-	-	TRBV21-1	TRBJ2-5	TGTGCCAGCAGCCCCCGGGGGCTACTAGCGGGATACCAGACCCAGTACTTC	CASSPRGLLAGYQTQYF
-	-	TRBV23-1	TRBJ2-7	TGCGCCAGTAGACGGACGCCCCTTCGGAGGTACGAGCAGTACTTC	CASRRTPLRRYEQYF
-	-	TRBV12-3/TRBV12-4	TRBJ2-1	TGTGCCAGCAGAATCGACAGGGAGCAGTTCTTC	CASRIDREQFF
TRBD2	once	TRBV28	TRBJ2-1	TGTGCCAGCAGCCCCAGCGGGGGACGATACAATGAGCAGTTCTTC	CASSPSGGRYNEQFF
TRBD1	-	TRBV19	TRBJ2-1	TGTGCCAGTACCCGGGACAGGGGGGAGCAGTTCTTC	CASTRDRGEQFF
TRBD2	-	TRBV7-9	TRBJ2-5	TGTGCCAGCAGCTACAGCGGGGGGTCGGAAGAGACCCAGTACTTC	CASSYSGGSEETQYF
TRBD2	-	TRBV3-1/TRBV3-2	TRBJ2-5	TGTGCCAGCAGCCAAGGGACTAGCGATTATGAGACCCAGTACTTC	CASSQGTSDYETQYF
TRBD2	-	TRBV28	TRBJ2-3	TGTGCCAGCAGTTATTTTAGCGGGGGGAGCGATACGCAGTATTTT	CASSYFSGGSDTQYF